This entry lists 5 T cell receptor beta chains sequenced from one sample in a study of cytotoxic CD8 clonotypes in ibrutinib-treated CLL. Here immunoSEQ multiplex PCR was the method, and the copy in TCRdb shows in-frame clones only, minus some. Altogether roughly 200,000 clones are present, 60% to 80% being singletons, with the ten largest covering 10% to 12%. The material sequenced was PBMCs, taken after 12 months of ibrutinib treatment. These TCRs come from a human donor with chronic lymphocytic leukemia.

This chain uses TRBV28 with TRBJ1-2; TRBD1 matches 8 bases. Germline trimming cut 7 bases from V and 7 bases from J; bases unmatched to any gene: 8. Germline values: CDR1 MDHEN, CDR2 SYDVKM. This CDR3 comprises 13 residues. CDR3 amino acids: CASNLRDRTGYTF. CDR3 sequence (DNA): TGTGCCAGCAACCTCCGGGACAGGACTGGCTACACCTTC.

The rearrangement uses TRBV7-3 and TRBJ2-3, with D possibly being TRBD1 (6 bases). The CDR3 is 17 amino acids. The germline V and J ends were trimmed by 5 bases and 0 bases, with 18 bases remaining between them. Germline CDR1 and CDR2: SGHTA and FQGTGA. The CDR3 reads CASSPLLRTGSTDTQYF. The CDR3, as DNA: TGTGCCAGCAGCCCCCTTTTGAGAACAGGGAGCACAGATACGCAGTATTTT.

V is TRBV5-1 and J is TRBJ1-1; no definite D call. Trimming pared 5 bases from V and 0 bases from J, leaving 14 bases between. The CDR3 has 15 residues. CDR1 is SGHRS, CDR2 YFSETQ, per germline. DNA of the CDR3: TGCGCCAGCAGGTACGGTTTCGGGATGAACACTGAAGCTTTCTTT. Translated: CASRYGFGMNTEAFF.

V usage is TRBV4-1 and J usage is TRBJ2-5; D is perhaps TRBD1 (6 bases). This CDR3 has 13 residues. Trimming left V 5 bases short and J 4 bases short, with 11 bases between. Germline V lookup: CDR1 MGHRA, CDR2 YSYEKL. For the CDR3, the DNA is TGCGCCAGCAGCTTACAGGGCGGAGAGACCCAGTACTTC. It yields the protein CASSLQGGETQYF.

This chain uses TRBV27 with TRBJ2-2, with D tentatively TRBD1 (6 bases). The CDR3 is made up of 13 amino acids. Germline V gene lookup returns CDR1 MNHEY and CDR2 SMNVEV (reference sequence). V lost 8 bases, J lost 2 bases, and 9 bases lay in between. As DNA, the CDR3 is TGTGCCAGCGGACAGAGTAACACCGGGGAGCTGTTTTTT. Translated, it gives CASGQSNTGELFF.